This TCR beta chain was captured by sequencing in a study of blood T cell repertoires in COVID-19. Study-level background: Donors in the United States, Italy and Spain gave samples during acute or convalescent COVID-19. The cDNA or gDNA used as material had been derived from T cells, B-cell-depleted T cells, or PBMCs.

As processed by the authors: The authors estimated nucleated cell counts from reference gene primer amplification. The method was immunoSEQ multiplex PCR; TCRdb's version includes in-frame clones alone and lacks a portion of them. V, J and clone size derive from that table, while D and trimming were established from the DNA sequence. Here the sample spans about 54,000 clones, about nine tenths being singletons. Sequences were obtained from peripheral blood. The sequence came from a woman aged 40 to 50 with active COVID-19.

The CDR3 is CASSAFGVSSYNSPLHF. CDR3 bases: TGTGCCAGCAGTGCTTTCGGGGTGAGCTCCTATAATTCACCCCTCCACTTT. The rearrangement joins TRBV2 to TRBJ1-6, with D unclear. Looked up from germline, CDR1 is SNHLY and CDR2 is FYNNEI. The CDR3 loop spans 17 amino acids. V was pared by 4 bases and J by 0 bases, with 13 bases between.